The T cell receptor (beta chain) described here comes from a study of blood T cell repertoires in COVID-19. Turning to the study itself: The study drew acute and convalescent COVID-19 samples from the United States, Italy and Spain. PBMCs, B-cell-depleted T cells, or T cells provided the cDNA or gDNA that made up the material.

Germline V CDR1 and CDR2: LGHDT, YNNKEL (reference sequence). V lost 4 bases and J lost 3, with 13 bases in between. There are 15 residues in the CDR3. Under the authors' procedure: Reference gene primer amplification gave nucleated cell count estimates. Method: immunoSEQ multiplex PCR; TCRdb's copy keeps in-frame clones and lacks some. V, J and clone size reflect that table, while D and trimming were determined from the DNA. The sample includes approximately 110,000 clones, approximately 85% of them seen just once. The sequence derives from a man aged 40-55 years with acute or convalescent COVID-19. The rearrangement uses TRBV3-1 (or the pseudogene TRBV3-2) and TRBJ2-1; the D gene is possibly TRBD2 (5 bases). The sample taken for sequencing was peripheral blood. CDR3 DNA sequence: TGTGCCAGCAGCCCCCGGGGAGCGGTCTACAATGAGCAGTTCTTC. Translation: CASSPRGAVYNEQFF.